These T cell receptor beta chains were read from a single sample in a study of blood T cell repertoires in COVID-19. TCRdb's table, derived via immunoSEQ multiplex PCR, lists solely in-frame clones and lacks some. The sample lists about 200,000 clones, roughly 81% occurring once. Sequencing was performed on peripheral blood. The receptor source for this set is a woman aged 80 or over with acute or convalescent COVID-19. Each CDR3 is given with its conserved first and last residue. Fields, in order: J gene, clone size, D gene, V gene, CDR3 DNA, CDR3 protein. D genes are given only for firm matches. Size tells how often a clone was seen (once, few, many) or the class of an expanded clone, and some rows leave it out.

J: TRBJ1-6; size: .; D: .; V: TRBV19; DNA: TGTGCCAGTAGTATGGACTATCTGAATTCACCCCTCCACTTT; CDR3: CASSMDYLNSPLHF
J: TRBJ2-5; size: .; D: TRBD2; V: TRBV11-2; DNA: TGTGCCAGCAGCGTGGGCAGCGGGAGAGTACAAGAGACCCAGTACTTC; CDR3: CASSVGSGRVQETQYF
J: TRBJ1-1; size: few; D: .; V: TRBV3-1/TRBV3-2; DNA: TGTGCCAGCAGCCCAAACAGGGCTGAAGCTTTCTTT; CDR3: CASSPNRAEAFF
J: TRBJ1-1; size: .; D: .; V: TRBV5-6; DNA: TGTGCCAGCAGCTTGGGGCAGGGCCTAAGTCGCGCCTTT; CDR3: CASSLGQGLSRAF
J: TRBJ1-5; size: .; D: .; V: TRBV3-1/TRBV3-2; DNA: TGTGCCAGCAGCCAAGCGAGGCAGGGACAGCCCCAGCATTTT; CDR3: CASSQARQGQPQHF
J: TRBJ2-7; size: .; D: .; V: TRBV3-1/TRBV3-2; DNA: TGTGCCAGCAGCCGAGTGCCGGGGGAGCAGTACTTC; CDR3: CASSRVPGEQYF
J: TRBJ1-2; size: .; D: TRBD1; V: TRBV19; DNA: TGTGCCAGTAGTATTATCCCGGGACAGGGGATGAATGGCTACACCTTC; CDR3: CASSIIPGQGMNGYTF
J: TRBJ1-1; size: .; D: .; V: TRBV5-1; DNA: TGCGCCAGCAGACATACGGACTCAAACACTGAAGCTTTCTTT; CDR3: CASRHTDSNTEAFF
J: TRBJ1-1; size: few; D: .; V: TRBV19; DNA: TGTGCCAGTAGTATCAGTATTATGAACACTGAAGCTTTCTTT; CDR3: CASSISIMNTEAFF
J: TRBJ1-4; size: .; D: TRBD1; V: TRBV29-1; DNA: TGCAGTGTCCGGATCCAGGGGGTTTATGAAAAACTGTTTTTT; CDR3: CSVRIQGVYEKLFF
J: TRBJ1-4; size: .; D: TRBD1; V: TRBV10-2; DNA: TGCGCCAGCAGTGCGGGGCAGGGGGGCGAAAAACTGTTTTTT; CDR3: CASSAGQGGEKLFF
J: TRBJ1-1; size: .; D: .; V: TRBV2; DNA: TGTGCCAGCAGTGGGACAGCGAACACTGAAGCTTTCTTT; CDR3: CASSGTANTEAFF
J: TRBJ1-2; size: .; D: .; V: TRBV6-5; DNA: TGTGCCAGCTTTGCGGTTAACTATGGCTACACCTTC; CDR3: CASFAVNYGYTF
J: TRBJ2-7; size: .; D: TRBD2; V: TRBV7-2; DNA: TGTGCCAGCAGCCCGGGAGGGAAGGGCGAGCAGTACTTC; CDR3: CASSPGGKGEQYF
J: TRBJ1-2; size: .; D: .; V: TRBV7-9; DNA: TGTGCCAGCAGCTCGTGGGCAGGGAGGGGCTACACCTTC; CDR3: CASSSWAGRGYTF
J: TRBJ1-2; size: .; D: .; V: TRBV14; DNA: TGTGCCAGCAGCCAAGGGATGAGGTCGCCAGAAGGCTACACCTTC; CDR3: CASSQGMRSPEGYTF
J: TRBJ2-1; size: .; D: .; V: TRBV2; DNA: TGTGCCAGCACCGGAGGCAGGGGAAGCTACAATGAGCAGTTCTTC; CDR3: CASTGGRGSYNEQFF
J: TRBJ2-2; size: .; D: .; V: TRBV3-1/TRBV3-2; DNA: TGTGCCAGCAGCCAGGTTAGCTTTGGCGGGGAGCTGTTTTTT; CDR3: CASSQVSFGGELFF
J: TRBJ2-4; size: .; D: .; V: TRBV2; DNA: TGTGCCAGCAGTGATGAAACGGGGAACATTCAGTACTTC; CDR3: CASSDETGNIQYF
J: TRBJ2-5; size: .; D: TRBD1; V: TRBV19; DNA: TGTGCCAGTGGAATCGCGGGACAGGGGGCCCAGACCCAGTACTTC; CDR3: CASGIAGQGAQTQYF